This T cell receptor beta chain was profiled in a study of blood T cell repertoires in COVID-19. This clone showed up just a few times. Profiled with immunoSEQ multiplex PCR; TCRdb holds only in-frame clones, not every one. The sample lists roughly 180,000 clones, around 90% occurring once. J gave up 4 bases and V 3 bases, and 5 bases lay outside the gene matches. CDR3 size: 14 residues. Germline values: CDR1 DFQATT, CDR2 SNEGSKA (reference sequence). Sample: PBMCs or T cells enriched from blood (not recorded which). The V gene is TRBV20-1, the J gene TRBJ2-1, with 8 bases lining up with TRBD2. This TCR was recovered from a woman in her thirties who had recovered from COVID-19. CDR3 amino acids: CSASISSGYNEQFF. CDR3 coding DNA: TGCAGTGCTAGTATCTCTAGCGGGTACAATGAGCAGTTCTTC.